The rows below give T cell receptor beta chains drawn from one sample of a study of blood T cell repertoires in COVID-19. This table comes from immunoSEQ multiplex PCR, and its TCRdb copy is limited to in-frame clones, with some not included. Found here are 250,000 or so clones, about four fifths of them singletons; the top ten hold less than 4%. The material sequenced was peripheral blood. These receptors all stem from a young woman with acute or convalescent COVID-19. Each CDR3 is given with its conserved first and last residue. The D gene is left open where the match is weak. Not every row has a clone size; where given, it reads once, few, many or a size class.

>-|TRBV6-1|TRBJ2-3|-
CASSEALAADTQYF
TGTGCCAGCAGTGAAGCGCTGGCAGCAGATACGCAGTATTTT
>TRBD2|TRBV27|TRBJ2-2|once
CASSAGLPTGELFF
TGTGCCAGCAGTGCGGGACTACCTACCGGGGAGCTGTTTTTT
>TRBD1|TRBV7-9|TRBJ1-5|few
CASSLGQGGVGNQPQHF
TGTGCCAGCAGCTTAGGACAGGGGGGAGTCGGCAATCAGCCCCAGCATTTT
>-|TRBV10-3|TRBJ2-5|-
CAISGRDGQETQYF
TGTGCCATCAGTGGGAGGGATGGACAAGAGACCCAGTACTTC
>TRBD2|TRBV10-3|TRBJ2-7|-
CAISVGGPIAGNIRRSYEQYF
TGTGCCATCAGTGTTGGGGGGCCGATAGCGGGAAACATAAGACGGTCCTACGAGCAGTACTTC
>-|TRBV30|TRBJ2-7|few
CASTLGSYEQYF
TGTGCCTCGACATTGGGCTCCTACGAGCAGTACTTC
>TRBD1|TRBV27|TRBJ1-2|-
CASSPRPGTEEPGYTF
TGTGCCAGCAGTCCCCGTCCCGGGACAGAGGAACCTGGCTACACCTTC
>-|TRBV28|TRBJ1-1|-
CASSSVNTEAFF
TGTGCCAGCAGTTCCGTGAACACTGAAGCTTTCTTT
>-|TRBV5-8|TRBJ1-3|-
CASSSKLRGNTIYF
TGTGCCAGCAGCTCAAAACTACGAGGAAACACCATATATTTT
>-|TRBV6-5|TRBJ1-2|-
CASRDITGRDGYTF
TGTGCCAGCAGGGATATCACAGGGAGAGATGGCTACACCTTC
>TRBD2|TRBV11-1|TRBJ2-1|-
CASSSSGNHNEQFF
TGTGCCAGCAGCTCAAGCGGGAACCACAATGAGCAGTTCTTC
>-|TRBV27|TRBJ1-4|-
CASSLSYRETNEKLFF
TGTGCCAGCAGTTTATCCTACAGGGAAACTAATGAAAAACTGTTTTTT
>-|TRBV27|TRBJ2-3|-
CASRGVTDTQYF
TGTGCCAGCAGGGGAGTCACAGATACGCAGTATTTT
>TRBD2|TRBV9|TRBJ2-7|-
CASSAGLAGGPTYEQYF
TGTGCCAGCAGCGCCGGACTAGCGGGAGGCCCCACCTACGAGCAGTACTTC
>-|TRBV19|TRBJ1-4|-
CASSIVIGQGTEKLFF
TGTGCCAGTAGTATAGTGATCGGGCAGGGGACCGAAAAACTGTTTTTT
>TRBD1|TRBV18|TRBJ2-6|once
CASSHRGTGANVLTF
TGTGCCAGCTCACACAGGGGAACTGGGGCCAACGTCCTGACTTTC
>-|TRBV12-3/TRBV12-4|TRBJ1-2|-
CASSLTGSHGYTF
TGTGCCAGCAGCCTTACAGGGTCCCATGGCTACACCTTC
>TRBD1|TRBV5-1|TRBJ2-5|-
CASSLAQGAWQETQYF
TGCGCCAGCAGCTTGGCTCAGGGGGCGTGGCAAGAGACCCAGTACTTC
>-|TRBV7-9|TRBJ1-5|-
CASSWGHNQPQHF
TGTGCCAGCAGCTGGGGACACAATCAGCCCCAGCATTTT
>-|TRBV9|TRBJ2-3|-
CASSVGTASSTDTQYF
TGTGCCAGCAGCGTAGGAACAGCCTCTAGCACAGATACGCAGTATTTT
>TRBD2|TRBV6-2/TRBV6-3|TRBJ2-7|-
CASSTPGLAEQAYEQYF
TGTGCCAGCAGTACACCGGGACTAGCGGAGCAAGCCTACGAGCAGTACTTC
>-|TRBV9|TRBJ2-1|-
CASSAQGGYNEQFF
TGTGCCAGCAGCGCCCAAGGGGGCTACAATGAGCAGTTCTTC
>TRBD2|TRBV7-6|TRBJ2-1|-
CASSFAWGLAGGGDEQFF
TGTGCCAGCAGCTTTGCTTGGGGACTAGCGGGAGGGGGAGATGAGCAGTTCTTC
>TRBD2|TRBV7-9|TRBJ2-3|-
CASSPAGLESVPGWDTQYF
TGTGCCAGCAGCCCTGCGGGACTAGAGTCGGTGCCGGGTTGGGATACGCAGTATTTT
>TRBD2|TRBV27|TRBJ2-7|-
CASSLGGSIYEQYF
TGTGCCAGCAGTTTGGGCGGGAGTATCTACGAGCAGTACTTC
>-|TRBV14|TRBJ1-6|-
CASSLPGTYNSPLHF
TGTGCCAGCAGCCTTCCAGGAACCTATAATTCACCCCTCCACTTT
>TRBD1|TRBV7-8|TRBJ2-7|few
CASSLARTGNEQYF
TGTGCCAGCAGCTTAGCGAGGACAGGGAACGAGCAGTACTTC
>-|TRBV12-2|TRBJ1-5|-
CASRPHLQDRASNQPQHF
TGTGCAAGTCGCCCACACCTACAAGACAGGGCTAGCAATCAGCCCCAGCATTTT
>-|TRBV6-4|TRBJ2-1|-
CASSDKGSASNEQFF
TGTGCCAGCAGTGACAAAGGATCGGCTAGCAATGAGCAGTTCTTC
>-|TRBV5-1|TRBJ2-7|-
CASSLVAGLSSYEQYF
TGCGCCAGCAGCTTGGTGGCAGGGTTGAGCTCCTACGAGCAGTACTTC
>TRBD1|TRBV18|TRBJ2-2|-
CASSPGGTGGTGELFF
TGTGCCAGCTCACCCGGCGGGACAGGGGGAACCGGGGAGCTGTTTTTT
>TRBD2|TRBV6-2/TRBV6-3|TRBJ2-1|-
CASSPTSGRSYNEQFF
TGTGCCAGCAGCCCGACTAGCGGGAGATCTTACAATGAGCAGTTCTTC
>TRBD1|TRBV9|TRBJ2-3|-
CASSVGTASTDTQYF
TGTGCCAGCAGCGTGGGGACAGCTAGCACAGATACGCAGTATTTT
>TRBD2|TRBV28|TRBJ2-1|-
CASSLLRASGTSFEQFF
TGTGCCAGCAGTCTACTTCGGGCTAGCGGGACGTCTTTTGAGCAGTTCTTC
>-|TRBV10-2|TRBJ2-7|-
CASRAPSYEQYF
TGCGCCAGCAGGGCTCCGTCCTACGAGCAGTACTTC
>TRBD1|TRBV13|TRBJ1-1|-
CASSQGDRLNTEAFF
TGTGCCAGCAGCCAAGGGGACAGGTTGAACACTGAAGCTTTCTTT